Shown below are 13 T cell receptor beta chains from a single sample sequenced in a study of T cells in localized non-small cell lung cancer. TCRdb keeps only in-frame clones here, not all; method: immunoSEQ multiplex PCR. The table has some 51,000 clones, 86% seen once. Sequencing was performed on peripheral blood, taken before any cancer treatment. The receptor source for this set is a woman aged 35-75 years with stage I lung adenocarcinoma.

V gene TRBV30 combines with J gene TRBJ1-5; TRBD1 agrees at 8 bases. This CDR3 region has 13 residues. Germline lookup yields CDR1 GTSNPN and CDR2 SVGIG (reference sequence). With 7 bases clipped from V and 2 bases from J, the junction kept 4 bases outside the gene matches. The CDR3 DNA reads as TGTGCCTACGAACAGGGGGGCAATCAGCCCCAGCATTTT. Its translation is CAYEQGGNQPQHF. The variable domain in full, with the rest retrieved from reference TRBV30 and TRBJ1-5, is SQTIHQWPATLVQPVGSPLSLECTVEGTSNPNLYWYRQAAGRGLQLLFYSVGIGQISSEVPQNLSASRPQDRQFILSSKKLLLSDSGFYLCAYEQGGNQPQHFGDGTRLSIL.

This clone was counted only a few times. This rearrangement joins TRBV28 to TRBJ2-7; 8 positions match TRBD1. Trimming cost V 7 bases and J 3 bases; bases outside gene matches: 2. This CDR3 is 12 amino acids long. Germline V gives CDR1 MDHEN, CDR2 SYDVKM. CDR3 residues: CASTGQVYEQYF. The DNA for the CDR3 is TGTGCCAGCACGGGACAGGTCTACGAGCAGTACTTC.

This clone was observed once. The CDR3, as DNA: TGTGCCAGCACCTGGACAGACGGGGAGCTGTTTTTT. Translating gives CASTWTDGELFF. This chain uses TRBV11-2 with TRBJ2-2, with a weak D call TRBD1 (6 bases). The V end lost 7 bases, the J end lost 7 bases, and 10 bases lay between the germline ends. The germline gives CDR1 SGHAT, CDR2 FQNNGV. The CDR3 runs to 12 residues.

This clone appeared a few times. DNA for the CDR3: TGTGCCAGCTCACTCGACAGGGCAAACACTGAAGCTTTCTTT. Amino acid sequence: CASSLDRANTEAFF. The J gene is TRBJ1-1, the V gene TRBV18; 7 bases fit TRBD1. In germline, CDR1 is KGHSH, CDR2 LQKENI. The CDR3 extends over 14 amino acids. The V gene end was trimmed by 4 bases and the J gene end by 2 bases; junction bases not matched to a gene: 4.

J is TRBJ2-7 and V is TRBV5-1, with TRBD2 as a possible D gene (6 bases). CDR3 size: 18 residues. Germline CDR1 reads SGHRS; CDR2 reads YFSETQ. V gave up 4 bases and J gave up 4 bases, with 27 bases separating them. CDR3 amino acids: CASSNYKGEAGLRYEQYF. CDR3 in DNA: TGCGCCAGCAGCAACTACAAAGGAGAGGCGGGACTCAGGTACGAGCAGTACTTC.

The chain is built from TRBV28 and TRBJ2-7, with TRBD1 as a possible D gene (6 bases). Germline CDR1 MDHEN, CDR2 SYDVKM. The V end lost 10 bases, the J end lost 3 bases, and 28 bases lay between the germline ends. The CDR3 totals 17 residues. CDR3 DNA sequence: TGTGCCACGAAAACAGACAGGTCTCCCTCCTTATTCTACGAGCAGTACTTC. Its translation: CATKTDRSPSLFYEQYF.

This rearrangement joins TRBV5-1 to TRBJ2-5, with 8 bases aligning to TRBD2. The CDR3 extends over 15 amino acids. Germline loops: CDR1 SGHRS, CDR2 YFSETQ. J was trimmed by 1 base and V by 0 bases; bases with no gene match: 2. The CDR3 region has the DNA TGCGCCAGCAGCTTGGTGGCGGGGGGCCAAGAGACCCAGTACTTC. Amino acids: CASSLVAGGQETQYF.

The CDR3 region has the DNA TGTGCCAGCAGATTACAGGGGATGGGTGGCTACACCTTC. The encoded protein is CASRLQGMGGYTF. The rearrangement links TRBV5-6 to TRBJ1-2, with 7 bases aligning to TRBD1. Losses at the gene ends were 5 bases for V and 7 bases for J; bases not matched to a gene: 8. CDR3 length: 13 amino acids. Per the germline V gene, CDR1 is SGHDT and CDR2 is YYEEEE.

This chain joins TRBV11-2 and TRBJ2-1; 11 bases agree with TRBD2. This CDR3 is built from 13 residues. The ends lost 2 bases at V and 15 bases at J; junction bases unmatched: 6. The germline V gene encodes CDR1 SGHAT and CDR2 FQNNGV. CDR3 sequence: CASSLLAGGGLFF. CDR3 nucleotide sequence: TGTGCCAGCAGCTTACTAGCGGGGGGCGGTCTGTTCTTC. The entire variable domain, with the rest obtained from reference TRBV11-2 and TRBJ2-1, is as follows: EAGVAQSPRYKIIEKRQSVAFWCNPISGHATLYWYQQILGQGPKLLIQFQNNGVVDDSQLPKDRFSAERLKGVDSTLKIQPAKLEDSAVYLCASSLLAGGGLFFGPGTRLTVL.

This clone has just one count. This chain connects TRBV19 to TRBJ2-2; 8 nucleotides align to TRBD1. The V gene end was trimmed by 6 bases and the J gene end by 5 bases; junction bases not matched to a gene: 5. The germline gives CDR1 LNHDA, CDR2 SQIVND (reference sequence). The CDR3 has 14 residues. The CDR3 here is CASRRTGRTGELFF. In DNA, the CDR3 is TGTGCCAGTAGGAGGACAGGGCGGACCGGGGAGCTGTTTTTT.

The chain recombines TRBV5-1 with TRBJ2-7; perhaps TRBD2 as D (7 bases). V was trimmed by 4 bases and J by 0 bases, leaving 17 bases between them. CDR1 and CDR2 (germline): SGHRS, YFSETQ. CDR3 length: 16 residues. The CDR3 DNA follows: TGCGCCAGCAGCCCCCTTGGGGGGGGCCGCTCCTACGAGCAGTACTTC. It translates to CASSPLGGGRSYEQYF.

V usage is TRBV2 and J usage is TRBJ2-2; the D is unclear. Germline lookup yields CDR1 SNHLY and CDR2 FYNNEI. This CDR3 comprises 13 residues. Trimming pared 11 bases from V and 5 bases from J, leaving 15 bases between. The CDR3 region is CAGRRDPTGELFF. CDR3 nucleotides: TGTGCCGGCCGTAGAGACCCAACCGGGGAGCTGTTTTTT. Drawing the rest from reference TRBV2 and TRBJ2-2, the complete variable domain is EPEVTQTPSHQVTQMGQEVILRCVPISNHLYFYWYRQILGQKVEFLVSFYNNEISEKSEIFDDQFSVERPDGSNFTLKIRSTKLEDSAMYFCAGRRDPTGELFFGEGSRLTVL.

The chain is built from TRBV7-2 and TRBJ1-4; no clear D. CDR1 is SGHTA and CDR2 is FQGNSA in the germline V gene. The CDR3 has 15 residues. The ends were cut back, 5 bases at V and 8 bases at J, with 18 bases in the middle. This CDR3 is CASSLDPAPGEKLFF. DNA for the CDR3: TGTGCCAGCAGCCTCGACCCTGCCCCGGGGGAAAAACTGTTTTTT.